These T cell receptor beta chains were read from a single sample in a study of blood T cell repertoires in COVID-19. Some clones are missing from TCRdb's copy, which holds only in-frame ones; the method was immunoSEQ multiplex PCR. The table lists about 190,000 clones, about 88% of them singletons. The sample taken for sequencing was peripheral blood. Receptor source: a man aged 30-40 years with acute or convalescent COVID-19. Each CDR3 is given with its conserved first and last residue. D genes are given only for firm matches.

.	TRBV20-1	TRBJ1-1	CSASRGHSNTEAFF
TRBD1	TRBV6-6	TRBJ1-1	CATKGDRGEAFF
.	TRBV19	TRBJ1-1	CASSPNLNTEAFF
.	TRBV20-1	TRBJ2-7	CSASLREVREQYF
TRBD2	TRBV30	TRBJ2-5	CAWLTLAGKETQYF
TRBD2	TRBV6-5	TRBJ2-5	CASSTLTSGQETQYF
TRBD2	TRBV30	TRBJ2-7	CAWSDTSGSRQQYF
TRBD1	TRBV30	TRBJ2-7	CAWEQVGQVYEQYF
.	TRBV2	TRBJ2-2	CASMYRVNTGELFF
.	TRBV28	TRBJ2-7	CASTLGQARGYEQYF
TRBD1	TRBV5-8	TRBJ2-3	CASSPRTGGEDTQYF
.	TRBV30	TRBJ1-1	CASLPVHRVGTEAFF
TRBD2	TRBV15	TRBJ2-3	CATSRDTSGVEYF
.	TRBV7-3	TRBJ1-1	CASSPEPGTINTEAFF
.	TRBV5-6	TRBJ1-6	CASSSTDFNSPLHF
TRBD1	TRBV5-1	TRBJ1-6	CASSSGTGRENSPLHF
.	TRBV4-2	TRBJ1-6	CASSQDQGWNSPLHF
.	TRBV30	TRBJ1-4	CAWSVPTGFVEKLFF
.	TRBV10-3	TRBJ1-6	CAISSDSLNSPLHF
TRBD1	TRBV19	TRBJ2-3	CASSAGGNADTQYF
.	TRBV12-5	TRBJ1-3	CASGSTGSGNTIYF
TRBD1	TRBV11-2	TRBJ1-2	CASSHTGGMGGYTF
TRBD2	TRBV5-6	TRBJ2-1	CASSLNPLAGGRSEQFF
.	TRBV20-1	TRBJ1-1	CSASAPAEAFF
.	TRBV3-1/TRBV3-2	TRBJ2-5	CASSREGGSFLETQYF
TRBD2	TRBV4-1	TRBJ2-2	CASSQASGGYTGELFF
TRBD1	TRBV7-8	TRBJ2-1	CASSPYRGEQFF
TRBD2	TRBV6-2/TRBV6-3	TRBJ2-7	CASSYGLAGPSYEQYF
.	TRBV11-2	TRBJ1-4	CASSSARGANEKLFF
.	TRBV4-1	TRBJ1-4	CASSQDSWGANEKLFF
TRBD1	TRBV28	TRBJ2-3	CASSLQGQGWTDTQYF
.	TRBV19	TRBJ2-7	CASSIGAGTYEQYF
TRBD1	TRBV7-8	TRBJ2-1	CASSRDRVNEQFF
.	TRBV7-9	TRBJ1-3	CASTISTGLENTIYF
.	TRBV28	TRBJ1-5	CASRMGGSNQPQHF
.	TRBV5-4	TRBJ2-1	CASSSTSSPYNEQFF
.	TRBV25-1	TRBJ1-1	CASSDTGYTEAFF
.	TRBV28	TRBJ2-7	CASTLAGSADYEQYF
TRBD2	TRBV3-1/TRBV3-2	TRBJ2-3	CASSNGGTSGKQYF
TRBD1	TRBV19	TRBJ1-5	CASRSQDRGVGNQPQHF
.	TRBV5-1	TRBJ2-7	CASSPRGGGISYEQYF
.	TRBV7-9	TRBJ1-1	CASSLQGNTEAFF
.	TRBV30	TRBJ1-2	CAWSVPGQSRGYGYTF
.	TRBV6-1	TRBJ2-1	CASSEGPSSGYNEQFF
TRBD1	TRBV5-1	TRBJ1-1	CASSSGQLNTEAFF
.	TRBV28	TRBJ1-5	CASSLLDRVYSNQPQHF